The rows below give T cell receptor beta chains drawn from one sample of a study of cytomegalovirus exposure and HLA in healthy donors. Clones were read by immunoSEQ multiplex PCR, and TCRdb kept only the in-frame ones, dropping some. The table records some 130,000 clones, approximately 60% of them present only once. The sample consisted of PBMCs. All receptors come from a human donor in good health. The CDR3 runs from the conserved cysteine through the conserved F or W. Each record gives: CDR3 DNA, CDR3 protein, D gene, V gene, clone size, J gene. The D gene is left open where the match is weak. A row's size may be missing; if present it is once, few, many or a size class.

CDR3nt: TGCGCCAGCAGCCAAGGCTATGCCGGGACAGGGAATACTGAAGCTTTCTTT; CDR3aa: CASSQGYAGTGNTEAFF; d_gene: TRBD1; v_gene: TRBV4-3; abundance: once; j_gene: TRBJ1-1
CDR3nt: TGTGCTAGTGGTTTGGCCTCCCAGGTCACAGTTCTAAGCAATGAGCAGTTCTTC; CDR3aa: CASGLASQVTVLSNEQFF; d_gene: NA; v_gene: TRBV12-5; abundance: NA; j_gene: TRBJ2-1
CDR3nt: TGCGCCAGCAGCTCTCCGCGGGGTGGGAACACTGAAGCTTTCTTT; CDR3aa: CASSSPRGGNTEAFF; d_gene: NA; v_gene: TRBV5-1; abundance: few; j_gene: TRBJ1-1
CDR3nt: TGTGCCAGCAGCTTGGCCCTAGGGGGCCCATCCTACGAGCAGTACTTC; CDR3aa: CASSLALGGPSYEQYF; d_gene: TRBD1; v_gene: TRBV5-5; abundance: NA; j_gene: TRBJ2-7
CDR3nt: TGTGCCAGCAGCTTAGGGACTAGCGGGAGGATGGGCGAGACCCAGTACTTC; CDR3aa: CASSLGTSGRMGETQYF; d_gene: TRBD2; v_gene: TRBV7-3; abundance: few; j_gene: TRBJ2-5
CDR3nt: TGTGCCAGCAGCGCACAGGGTACGACCGGGGAGCTGTTTTTT; CDR3aa: CASSAQGTTGELFF; d_gene: NA; v_gene: TRBV9; abundance: NA; j_gene: TRBJ2-2
CDR3nt: TGTGCCAGCAATTCACCGGGACAAGAGTACAATGAGCAGTTCTTC; CDR3aa: CASNSPGQEYNEQFF; d_gene: NA; v_gene: TRBV28; abundance: NA; j_gene: TRBJ2-1
CDR3nt: TGTGCCACCAAAGAGATCGGGAGCGTCACCGGGGAGCTGTTTTTT; CDR3aa: CATKEIGSVTGELFF; d_gene: NA; v_gene: TRBV15; abundance: few; j_gene: TRBJ2-2
CDR3nt: TGTGCCAGCAGTTTAGGGACAGGACACCCCGGAAATGAAAAACTGTTTTTT; CDR3aa: CASSLGTGHPGNEKLFF; d_gene: TRBD1; v_gene: TRBV27; abundance: NA; j_gene: TRBJ1-4
CDR3nt: TGTGCCAGCAGCCTCAGCGCAGGGTCAAACGAGCAGTACTTC; CDR3aa: CASSLSAGSNEQYF; d_gene: NA; v_gene: TRBV7-9; abundance: few; j_gene: TRBJ2-7
CDR3nt: TGTGCCAGCAGCTTTGGCACGCGGGACACCGGGGAGCTGTTTTTT; CDR3aa: CASSFGTRDTGELFF; d_gene: NA; v_gene: TRBV5-4; abundance: NA; j_gene: TRBJ2-2
CDR3nt: TGTGCCAGCTCACCGGGACAGGGAGTCTACGAGCAGTACTTC; CDR3aa: CASSPGQGVYEQYF; d_gene: TRBD1; v_gene: TRBV18; abundance: once; j_gene: TRBJ2-7
CDR3nt: TGTGCCAGCAGCCTCCGACAGGGTAGCACAGATACGCAGTATTTT; CDR3aa: CASSLRQGSTDTQYF; d_gene: TRBD1; v_gene: TRBV11-3; abundance: NA; j_gene: TRBJ2-3
CDR3nt: TGTGCCAGCAGCTTAGCGGGAGGTCAGCCCCAGCATTTT; CDR3aa: CASSLAGGQPQHF; d_gene: NA; v_gene: TRBV7-3; abundance: NA; j_gene: TRBJ1-5
CDR3nt: TGTGCCAGCAGTTACTTTCGGGGGAACACTGAAGCTTTCTTT; CDR3aa: CASSYFRGNTEAFF; d_gene: NA; v_gene: TRBV6-5; abundance: NA; j_gene: TRBJ1-1
CDR3nt: TGCGCCAGCAAGCTTCAGGATGAAGCTTTCTTT; CDR3aa: CASKLQDEAFF; d_gene: NA; v_gene: TRBV5-1; abundance: NA; j_gene: TRBJ1-1
CDR3nt: TGTGCCAGCTCACCTAAGACAGGGGCCTACGAGCAGTACTTC; CDR3aa: CASSPKTGAYEQYF; d_gene: TRBD1; v_gene: TRBV18; abundance: few; j_gene: TRBJ2-7